The subject of this entry is one T cell receptor beta chain. The assay was immunoSEQ multiplex PCR, and TCRdb's table has in-frame clones only and misses some. This table holds roughly 100,000 clones, more than 75% found once. The sample comes from a study of blood T cell repertoires in COVID-19. Germline values: CDR1 MDHEN, CDR2 SYDVKM. The length of the CDR3 is 16 residues. Trimming cost V 8 bases and J 4 bases; bases outside gene matches: 12. Sequencing was carried out using peripheral blood. V is TRBV28 and J is TRBJ2-7, with 12 bases that match TRBD1. This sequence originates from a man older than 75 with acute or convalescent COVID-19. DNA for the CDR3: TGTGCCAGCTCGACTCCGGGACAGGGGGCCGCGTACGAGCAGTACTTC. It is translated as CASSTPGQGAAYEQYF.